This entry lists 9 T cell receptor beta chains sequenced from one sample in a study of T cell responses to AZD1222 COVID-19 vaccine. TCRdb's table, derived via immunoSEQ multiplex PCR, lists solely in-frame clones and lacks some. The sample shows fewer than 90,000 clones, about nine tenths of them seen only once. The sample was peripheral blood, taken 28 days after the second AZD1222 dose. The receptors stem from an adult who received the AZD1222 COVID-19 vaccine.

The V and J genes are TRBV27 and TRBJ2-2; TRBD1 or TRBD2 may be the D gene (6 bases each). Trimming shortened V by 6 bases and J by 4 bases, and 12 bases separated the two germline ends. Germline CDR1 MNHEY, CDR2 SMNVEV (reference sequence). The CDR3 loop spans 14 amino acids. The CDR3 DNA sequence: TGTGCCAGCAGGAAGGGGGGTACCACCGGGGAGCTGTTTTTT. This encodes CASRKGGTTGELFF.

CDR3 loop: CASSLDGYQPQHF. CDR3 DNA: TGTGCCAGCAGTTTAGATGGATATCAGCCCCAGCATTTT. The chain uses TRBV12-3 or TRBV12-4 and TRBJ1-5; D uncertain. This CDR3 has 13 amino acids. Trimming took off 1 base at V and 5 bases at J, with 6 bases between the two ends.

The gene calls are TRBV24-1 and TRBJ2-1; D might be TRBD2 (5 bases). Germline lookup yields CDR1 KGHDR and CDR2 SFDVKD. The CDR3 extends over 14 amino acids. The ends were cut back, 3 bases at V and 3 bases at J, with 8 bases in the middle. The CDR3, as DNA: TGTGCCACCAGTGATCTACGGGGCTACAATGAGCAGTTCTTC. Encoded protein: CATSDLRGYNEQFF.

The chain joins TRBV7-2 to TRBJ2-7; either TRBD1 or TRBD2 may fit D (5 bases each). The germline V gene has CDR1 SGHTA and CDR2 FQGNSA. The CDR3 runs to 15 residues. The V and J ends lost 1 base and 6 bases respectively, with 16 bases between them. The CDR3 reads CASSLVAGGGIEQYF. The CDR3 DNA reads as TGTGCCAGCAGCTTAGTGGCAGGTGGGGGTATCGAGCAGTACTTC.

This chain links TRBV2 with TRBJ1-5; possible D gene TRBD1, 5 bases. Per the germline V gene, CDR1 is SNHLY and CDR2 is FYNNEI. Trimming took 6 bases from V and 1 from J, leaving 16 bases between them. This CDR3 is built from 16 residues. CDR3 residues: CASRQGPTMSNQPQHF. The CDR3, as DNA: TGTGCCAGCAGGCAGGGACCCACGATGAGCAATCAGCCCCAGCATTTT.

The chain combines TRBV27 with TRBJ1-6; D ambiguous. Looked up from germline, CDR1 is MNHEY and CDR2 is SMNVEV (reference sequence). The CDR3 runs 13 residues. The V end lost 6 bases, the J end lost 10 bases, and 13 bases lay between the germline ends. The CDR3 region has the DNA TGTGCCAGCAGCATATCGGGAGGATCACCCCTCCACTTT. Protein sequence: CASSISGGSPLHF.

The chain uses TRBV11-2 and TRBJ2-7; D is possibly TRBD1 or TRBD2 (5 bases each). Germline values: CDR1 SGHAT, CDR2 FQNNGV. This CDR3 is 16 amino acids long. Trimming left V 5 bases short and J 4 bases short, with 21 bases between. The CDR3 DNA follows: TGTGCCAGCAGCGACCCCCGGGACCGGCACCCTTACGAGCAGTACTTC. This sequence encodes CASSDPRDRHPYEQYF.

V is TRBV5-4 and J is TRBJ1-2; the match to TRBD1 covers 7 bases. This CDR3 has 15 amino acids. Germline trimming cut 0 bases from V and 1 base from J; bases unmatched to any gene: 3. Germline V gene sequence: CDR1 SGHNT, CDR2 YYREEE (reference sequence). DNA for the CDR3: TGTGCCAGCAGCTTGGGGGGACAGAATAACTATGGCTACACCTTC. The encoded protein is CASSLGGQNNYGYTF.

CDR3 nucleotides: TGTGCCAGCAGCTTACTAGGCCAGGGTGGTTCACCCCTCCACTTT. Its protein product is CASSLLGQGGSPLHF. This sequence joins TRBV7-3 and TRBJ1-6; maybe TRBD1 (5 bases). Germline CDR1 and CDR2: SGHTA and FQGTGA. V was cut by 2 bases and J by 9 bases, with 14 bases left in between. This CDR3 region has 15 residues.